This TCR beta chain was recorded in a study of PD-L1 blockade in urothelial cancer. For the study at large: Bladder-origin urothelial cancer in males covered about 90% of the roughly 30 patients. Anywhere from 0 to 3 prior chemotherapy regimens had been received by patients.

Generated by immunoSEQ multiplex PCR, the TCRdb table keeps only in-frame clones and is missing some. The table shows just under 30,000 clones, with approximately 89% occurring only once. Patients had urothelial carcinoma that was locally advanced or metastatic. The material sequenced was PBMCs, taken around atezolizumab (anti-PD-L1) treatment. The sequence was collected from a man aged 50-60 years with urothelial cancer.

CDR3 region: CASSVTIRGEAFF. CDR3 DNA sequence: TGTGCCAGCAGTGTCACAATCCGAGGTGAAGCTTTCTTT. The chain employs TRBV2 and TRBJ1-1; D is ambiguous. Trimming took 4 bases from V and 7 from J, leaving 13 bases between them. Germline V gene lookup returns CDR1 SNHLY and CDR2 FYNNEI. This CDR3 is 13 amino acids long.